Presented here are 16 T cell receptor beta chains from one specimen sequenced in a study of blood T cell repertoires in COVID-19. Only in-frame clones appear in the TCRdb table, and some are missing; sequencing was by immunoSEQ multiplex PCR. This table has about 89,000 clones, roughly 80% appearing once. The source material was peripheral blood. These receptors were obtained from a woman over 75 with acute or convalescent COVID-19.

CDR3 sequence: CASRGSTGMGSNQPQHF. The CDR3 DNA reads as TGTGCCAGCAGGGGGTCAACAGGGATGGGGAGCAATCAGCCCCAGCATTTT. This chain links TRBV28 with TRBJ1-5, with a weak D call TRBD1 (6 bases). This CDR3 has 17 residues. Germline lookup yields CDR1 MDHEN and CDR2 SYDVKM. V was pared by 6 bases and J by 1 base, with 19 bases between.

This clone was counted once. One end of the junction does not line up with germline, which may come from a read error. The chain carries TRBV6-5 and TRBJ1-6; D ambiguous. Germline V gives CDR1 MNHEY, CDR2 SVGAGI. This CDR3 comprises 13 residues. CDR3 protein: CATSNEPGSPLHF. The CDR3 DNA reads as TGTGCCACCAGTAACGAACCGGGTTCACCCCTCCACTTT.

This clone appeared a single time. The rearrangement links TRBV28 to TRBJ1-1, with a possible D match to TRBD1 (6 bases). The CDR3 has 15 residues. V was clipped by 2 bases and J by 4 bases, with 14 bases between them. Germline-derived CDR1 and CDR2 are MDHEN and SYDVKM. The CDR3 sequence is CASSLPRGGGTEAFF. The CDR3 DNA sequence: TGTGCCAGCAGTTTACCTAGAGGGGGTGGCACTGAAGCTTTCTTT.

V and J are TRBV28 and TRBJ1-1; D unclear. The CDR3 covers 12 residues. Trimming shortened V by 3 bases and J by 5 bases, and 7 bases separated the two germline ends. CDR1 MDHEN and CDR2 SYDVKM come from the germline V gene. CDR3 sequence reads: CASSLKTTEAFF. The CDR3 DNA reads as TGTGCCAGCAGTTTGAAAACAACTGAAGCTTTCTTT. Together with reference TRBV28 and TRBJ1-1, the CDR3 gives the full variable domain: DVKVTQSSRYLVKRTGEKVFLECVQDMDHENMFWYRQDPGLGLRLIYFSYDVKMKEKGDIPEGYSVSREKKERFSLILESASTNQTSMYLCASSLKTTEAFFGQGTRLTVV.

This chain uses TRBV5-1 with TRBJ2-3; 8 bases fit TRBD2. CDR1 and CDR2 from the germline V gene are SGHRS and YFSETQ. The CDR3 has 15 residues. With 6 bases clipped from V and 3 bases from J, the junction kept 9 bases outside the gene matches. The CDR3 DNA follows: TGCGCCAGCATGATCGGACTAGCAGTAACAGATACGCAGTATTTT. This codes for CASMIGLAVTDTQYF.

DNA of the CDR3: TGTGCCAGCAGCCCAGCGGGACAACCGAACACTGAAGCTTTCTTT. Translating gives CASSPAGQPNTEAFF. The chain is built from TRBV9 and TRBJ1-1, with D maybe TRBD1 (6 bases). Germline V gene lookup returns CDR1 SGDLS and CDR2 YYNGEE. The CDR3 consists of 15 residues. Between the trimmed V and J ends, which lost 4 bases and 1 base, there was a span of 14 bases.

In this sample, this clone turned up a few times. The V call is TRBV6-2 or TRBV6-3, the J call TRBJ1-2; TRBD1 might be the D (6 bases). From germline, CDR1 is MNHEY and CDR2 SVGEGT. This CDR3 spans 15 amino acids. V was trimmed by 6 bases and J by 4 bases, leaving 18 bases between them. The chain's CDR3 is CASSRPSGQPYGYTF. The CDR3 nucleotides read TGTGCCAGCAGCCGTCCGAGCGGACAGCCCTATGGCTACACCTTC.

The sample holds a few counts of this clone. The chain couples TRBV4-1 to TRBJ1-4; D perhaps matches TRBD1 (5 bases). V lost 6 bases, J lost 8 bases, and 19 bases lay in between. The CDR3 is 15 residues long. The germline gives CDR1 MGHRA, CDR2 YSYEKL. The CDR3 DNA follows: TGCGCCAGCAGGAACGTTGGAGGGGTTTGGGAAAAACTGTTTTTT. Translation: CASRNVGGVWEKLFF.

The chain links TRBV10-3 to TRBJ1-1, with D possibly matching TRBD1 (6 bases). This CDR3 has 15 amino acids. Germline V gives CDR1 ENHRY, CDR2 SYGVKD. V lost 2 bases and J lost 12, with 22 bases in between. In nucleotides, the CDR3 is TGTGCCATCAGTGAGGAGGCGGGGGCGGGCTGGAGGACTTTCTTT. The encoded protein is CAISEEAGAGWRTFF.

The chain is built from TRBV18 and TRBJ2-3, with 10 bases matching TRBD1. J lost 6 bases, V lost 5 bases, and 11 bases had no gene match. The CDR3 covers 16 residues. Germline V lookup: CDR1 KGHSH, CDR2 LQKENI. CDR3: CASSTTGGAFRDTQYF. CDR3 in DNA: TGTGCCAGCTCAACGACAGGGGGCGCGTTTAGGGATACGCAGTATTTT. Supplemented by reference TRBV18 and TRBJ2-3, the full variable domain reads NAGVMQNPRHLVRRRGQEARLRCSPMKGHSHVYWYRQLPEEGLKFMVYLQKENIIDESGMPKERFSAEFPKEGPSILRIQQVVRGDSAAYFCASSTTGGAFRDTQYFGPGTRLTVL.

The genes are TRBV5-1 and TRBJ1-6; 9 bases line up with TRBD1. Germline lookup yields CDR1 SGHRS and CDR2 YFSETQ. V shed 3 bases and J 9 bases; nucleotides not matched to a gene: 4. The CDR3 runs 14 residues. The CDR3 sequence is CASSWGQGGSPLHF. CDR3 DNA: TGCGCCAGCAGCTGGGGACAGGGTGGTTCACCCCTCCACTTT.

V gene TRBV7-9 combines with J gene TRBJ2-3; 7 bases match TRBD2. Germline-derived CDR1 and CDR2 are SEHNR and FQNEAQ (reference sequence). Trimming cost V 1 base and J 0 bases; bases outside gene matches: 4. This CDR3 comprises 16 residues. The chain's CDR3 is CASSLDAGASTDTQYF. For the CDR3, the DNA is TGTGCCAGCAGCTTAGACGCGGGAGCCAGCACAGATACGCAGTATTTT.

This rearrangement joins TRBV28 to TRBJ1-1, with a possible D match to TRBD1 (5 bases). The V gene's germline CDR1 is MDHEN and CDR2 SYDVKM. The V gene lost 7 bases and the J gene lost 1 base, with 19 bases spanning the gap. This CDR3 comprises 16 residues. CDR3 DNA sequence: TGTGCCAGCACCCTGGGGGGTTCCTTCCCGAACACTGAAGCTTTCTTT. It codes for CASTLGGSFPNTEAFF.

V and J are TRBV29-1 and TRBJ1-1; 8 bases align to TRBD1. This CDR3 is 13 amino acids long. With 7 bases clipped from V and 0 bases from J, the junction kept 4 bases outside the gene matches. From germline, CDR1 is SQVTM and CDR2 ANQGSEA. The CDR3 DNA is TGCAGCGGAGTGACAGGGGTGAACACTGAAGCTTTCTTT. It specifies CSGVTGVNTEAFF.

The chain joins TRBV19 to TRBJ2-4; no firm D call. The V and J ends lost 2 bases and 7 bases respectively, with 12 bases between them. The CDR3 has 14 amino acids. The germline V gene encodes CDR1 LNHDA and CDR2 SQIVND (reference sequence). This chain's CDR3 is CASSIRRERNIQYF. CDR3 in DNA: TGTGCCAGTAGTATAAGGCGAGAGAGGAACATTCAGTACTTC. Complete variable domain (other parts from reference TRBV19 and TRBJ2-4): DGGITQSPKYLFRKEGQNVTLSCEQNLNHDAMYWYRQDPGQGLRLIYYSQIVNDFQKGDIAEGYSVSREKKESFPLTVTSAQKNPTAFYLCASSIRRERNIQYFGAGTRLSVL.

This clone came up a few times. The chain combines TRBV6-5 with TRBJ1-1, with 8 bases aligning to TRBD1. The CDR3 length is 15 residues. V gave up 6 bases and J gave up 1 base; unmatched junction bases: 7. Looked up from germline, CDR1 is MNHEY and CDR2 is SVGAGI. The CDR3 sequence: CASRSQDRGNTEAFF. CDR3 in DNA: TGTGCCAGCAGGAGCCAAGACAGGGGGAACACTGAAGCTTTCTTT.